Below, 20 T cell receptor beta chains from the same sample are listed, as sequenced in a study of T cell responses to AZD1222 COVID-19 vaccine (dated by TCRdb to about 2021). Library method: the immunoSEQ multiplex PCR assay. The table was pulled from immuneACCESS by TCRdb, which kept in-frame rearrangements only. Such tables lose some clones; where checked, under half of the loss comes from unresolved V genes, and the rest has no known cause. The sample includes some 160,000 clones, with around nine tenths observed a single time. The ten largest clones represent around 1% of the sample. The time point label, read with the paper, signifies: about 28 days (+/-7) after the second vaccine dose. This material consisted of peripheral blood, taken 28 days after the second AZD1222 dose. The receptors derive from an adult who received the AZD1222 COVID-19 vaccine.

The CDR3 sequence: CASTSTGIYGYTF. The DNA of the CDR3 is TGTGCCAGCACCTCAACAGGGATCTATGGCTACACCTTC. The gene calls are TRBV12-3 or TRBV12-4 and TRBJ1-2, with D possibly being TRBD1 (6 bases). CDR3 size: 13 residues. V was trimmed by 7 bases and J by 4 bases, leaving 13 bases between them.

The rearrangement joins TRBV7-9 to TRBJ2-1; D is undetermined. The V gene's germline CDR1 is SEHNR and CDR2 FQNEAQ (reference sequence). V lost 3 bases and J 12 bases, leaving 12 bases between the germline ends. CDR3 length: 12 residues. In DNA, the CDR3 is TGTGCCAGCAGCTTGGGGTGGCGGATGCAGTTCTTC. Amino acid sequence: CASSLGWRMQFF.

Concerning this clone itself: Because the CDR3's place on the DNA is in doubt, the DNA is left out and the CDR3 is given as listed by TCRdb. The CDR3 protein is CASSSSGRSTEAFF. The chain recombines TRBV6-5 with TRBJ1-1. The CDR3 numbers 14 amino acids, ends counted. Germline V gene lookup returns CDR1 MNHEY and CDR2 SVGAGI.

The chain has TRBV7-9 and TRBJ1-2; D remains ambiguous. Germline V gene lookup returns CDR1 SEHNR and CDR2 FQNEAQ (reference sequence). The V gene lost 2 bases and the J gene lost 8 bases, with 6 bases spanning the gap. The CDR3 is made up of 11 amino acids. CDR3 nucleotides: TGTGCCAGCAGCTTATTGGGAGGCTACACCTTC. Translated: CASSLLGGYTF.

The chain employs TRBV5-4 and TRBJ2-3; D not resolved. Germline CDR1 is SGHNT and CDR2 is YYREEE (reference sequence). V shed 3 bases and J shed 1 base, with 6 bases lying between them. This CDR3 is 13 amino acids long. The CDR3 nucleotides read TGTGCCAGCAGCTCGACGGGCACAGATACGCAGTATTTT. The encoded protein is CASSSTGTDTQYF.

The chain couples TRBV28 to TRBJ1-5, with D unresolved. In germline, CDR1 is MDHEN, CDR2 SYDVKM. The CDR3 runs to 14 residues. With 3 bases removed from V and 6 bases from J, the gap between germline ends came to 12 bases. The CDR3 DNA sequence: TGTGCCAGCAGTTTTGTTTCGGCCTCTCAGCCCCAGCATTTT. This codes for CASSFVSASQPQHF.

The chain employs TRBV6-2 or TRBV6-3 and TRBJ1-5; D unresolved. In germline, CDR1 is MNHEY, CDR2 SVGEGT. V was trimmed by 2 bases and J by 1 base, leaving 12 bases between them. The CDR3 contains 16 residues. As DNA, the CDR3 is TGTGCCAGCAGTTACCCCCCGCAGTCCAGCAATCAGCCCCAGCATTTT. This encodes CASSYPPQSSNQPQHF.

CDR3 in amino acids: CASSYPAVAGSSYNEQFF. In DNA, the CDR3 is TGTGCCAGCAGCTACCCGGCGGTAGCGGGAAGCTCCTACAATGAGCAGTTCTTC. The chain recombines TRBV3-1 (or the pseudogene TRBV3-2) with TRBJ2-1; 8 positions agree with TRBD2. The CDR3 has 18 residues. Germline CDR1 and CDR2: LGHDT and YNNKEL (reference sequence). The junction had 12 bases not matched to a gene; V was cut back by 5 bases and J by 0 bases.

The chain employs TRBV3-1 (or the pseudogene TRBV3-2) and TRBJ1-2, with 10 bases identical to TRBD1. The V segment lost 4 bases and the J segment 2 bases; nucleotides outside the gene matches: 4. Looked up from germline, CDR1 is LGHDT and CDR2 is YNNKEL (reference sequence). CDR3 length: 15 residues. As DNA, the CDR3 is TGTGCCAGCAGCCGCGGGACAGGGGAGAACTATGGCTACACCTTC. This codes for CASSRGTGENYGYTF.

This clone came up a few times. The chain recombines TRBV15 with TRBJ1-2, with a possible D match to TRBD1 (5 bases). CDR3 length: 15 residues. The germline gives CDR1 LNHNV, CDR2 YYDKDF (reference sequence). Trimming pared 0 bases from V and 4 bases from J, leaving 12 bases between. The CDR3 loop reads CATSRDQGAGYGYTF. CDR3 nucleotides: TGTGCCACCAGCAGAGATCAAGGGGCAGGCTATGGCTACACCTTC.

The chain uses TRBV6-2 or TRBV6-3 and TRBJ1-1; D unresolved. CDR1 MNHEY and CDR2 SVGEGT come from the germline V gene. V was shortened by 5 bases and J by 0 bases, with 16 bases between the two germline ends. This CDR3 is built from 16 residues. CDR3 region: CASSTPPTFMNTEAFF. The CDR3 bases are TGTGCCAGCAGTACCCCCCCGACATTCATGAACACTGAAGCTTTCTTT.

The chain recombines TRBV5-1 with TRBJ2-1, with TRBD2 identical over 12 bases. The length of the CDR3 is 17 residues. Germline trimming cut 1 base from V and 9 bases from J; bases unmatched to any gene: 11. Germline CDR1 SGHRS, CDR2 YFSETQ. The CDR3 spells CASSLRSLAGGPGEQFF. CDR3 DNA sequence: TGCGCCAGCAGCTTGAGATCCCTAGCGGGGGGGCCGGGTGAGCAGTTCTTC.

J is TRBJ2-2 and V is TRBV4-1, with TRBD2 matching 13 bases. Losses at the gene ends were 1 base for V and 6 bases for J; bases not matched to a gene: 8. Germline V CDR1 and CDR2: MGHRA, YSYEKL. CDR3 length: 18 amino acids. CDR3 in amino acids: CASSQGLTGLAGAGELFF. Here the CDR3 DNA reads TGCGCCAGCAGCCAAGGCCTTACAGGACTAGCGGGGGCCGGGGAGCTGTTTTTT.

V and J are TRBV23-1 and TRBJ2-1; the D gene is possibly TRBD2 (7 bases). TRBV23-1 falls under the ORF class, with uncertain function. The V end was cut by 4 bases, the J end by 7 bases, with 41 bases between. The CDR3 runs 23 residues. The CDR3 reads CASSPLVHVVRFWGGRVVNEQFF. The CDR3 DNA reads TGCGCCAGCAGTCCTTTAGTTCATGTTGTCCGATTTTGGGGGGGGCGAGTTGTTAATGAGCAGTTCTTC.

This CDR3 reads CASSLTGETEAFF. Here the CDR3 DNA reads TGTGCCAGCAGTCTAACAGGAGAGACTGAAGCTTTCTTT. This chain connects TRBV27 to TRBJ1-1; TRBD1 is a possible D gene (5 bases). This CDR3 is built from 13 residues. With 5 bases removed from V and 5 bases from J, the gap between germline ends came to 12 bases. The germline V gene encodes CDR1 MNHEY and CDR2 SMNVEV (reference sequence).

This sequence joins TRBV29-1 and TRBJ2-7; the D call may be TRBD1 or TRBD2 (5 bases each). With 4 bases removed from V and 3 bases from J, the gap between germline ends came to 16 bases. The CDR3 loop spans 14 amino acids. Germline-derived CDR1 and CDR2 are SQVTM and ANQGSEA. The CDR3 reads CSVAPRGQNYEQYF. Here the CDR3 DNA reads TGCAGCGTTGCCCCCCGGGGCCAAAACTACGAGCAGTACTTC.

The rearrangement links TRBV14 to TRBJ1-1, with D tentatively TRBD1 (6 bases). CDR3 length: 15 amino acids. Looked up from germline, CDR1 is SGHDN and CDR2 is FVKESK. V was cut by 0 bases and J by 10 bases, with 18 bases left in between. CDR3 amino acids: CASSQETSGASSAFF. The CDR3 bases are TGTGCCAGCAGCCAAGAAACGTCGGGGGCGTCTTCAGCTTTCTTT.

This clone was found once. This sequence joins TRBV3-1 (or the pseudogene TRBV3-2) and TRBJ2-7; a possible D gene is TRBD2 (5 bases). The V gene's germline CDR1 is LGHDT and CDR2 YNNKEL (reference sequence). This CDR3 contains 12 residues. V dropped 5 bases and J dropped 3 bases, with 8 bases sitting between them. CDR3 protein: CASSGEFYEQYF. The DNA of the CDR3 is TGTGCCAGCAGCGGGGAGTTCTACGAGCAGTACTTC.

The CDR3 coding sequence is TGCGCCAGCAGCTTGGCCCTGACATCCTACGAGCAGTACTTC. This encodes CASSLALTSYEQYF. The chain joins TRBV5-1 to TRBJ2-7; no clear D gene. The germline V gene has CDR1 SGHRS and CDR2 YFSETQ. Trimming left V 0 bases short and J 1 base short, with 8 bases between. The CDR3 runs 14 residues.

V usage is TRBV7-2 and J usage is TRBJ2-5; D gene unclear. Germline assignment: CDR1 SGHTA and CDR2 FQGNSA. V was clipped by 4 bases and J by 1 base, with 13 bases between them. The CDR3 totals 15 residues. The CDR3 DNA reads TGTGCCAGCAGCTCCCGGGTCAGCGTCCAAGAGACCCAGTACTTC. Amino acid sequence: CASSSRVSVQETQYF.